Below, 14 T cell receptor beta chains from the same sample are listed, as sequenced in a study of T cell responses to AZD1222 COVID-19 vaccine. Data came from immunoSEQ multiplex PCR; TCRdb stores just in-frame clones and leaves some out. The sample holds 90,000 to 150,000 clones, roughly nine tenths seen once. The material sequenced was peripheral blood, taken on day 0 of AZD1222 vaccination. The receptors stem from an adult in good health.

The chain recombines TRBV14 with TRBJ2-3; D may correspond to TRBD1 or TRBD2 (5 bases each). This CDR3 region has 14 residues. The ends were cut back, 5 bases at V and 1 base at J, with 10 bases in the middle. Germline V lookup: CDR1 SGHDN, CDR2 FVKESK. CDR3 amino acids: CASSARDRTDTQYF. DNA of the CDR3: TGTGCCAGCAGCGCCCGGGACCGCACAGATACGCAGTATTTT.

The J gene is TRBJ1-4, the V gene TRBV28; no firm D call. The CDR3 contains 13 residues. V was cut by 6 bases and J by 12 bases, with 17 bases left in between. CDR1 is MDHEN, CDR2 SYDVKM, per germline. The CDR3 protein is CASSRPGPRELFF. DNA of the CDR3: TGTGCCAGCAGCCGACCGGGCCCGAGGGAACTGTTTTTT.

This clone was recorded a few times. The chain couples TRBV30 to TRBJ2-7; TRBD2 is a possible D gene (6 bases). V lost 3 bases and J 3 bases, leaving 15 bases between the germline ends. The V gene's germline CDR1 is GTSNPN and CDR2 SVGIG (reference sequence). This CDR3 contains 14 residues. The CDR3 loop reads CAWSSGGLIYEQYF. The CDR3 region has the DNA TGTGCCTGGAGCTCCGGGGGACTGATCTACGAGCAGTACTTC. Full variable domain (rest looked up from reference TRBV30 and TRBJ2-7): SQTIHQWPATLVQPVGSPLSLECTVEGTSNPNLYWYRQAAGRGLQLLFYSVGIGQISSEVPQNLSASRPQDRQFILSSKKLLLSDSGFYLCAWSSGGLIYEQYFGPGTRLTVT.

This clone was recorded once. The chain couples TRBV28 to TRBJ1-5; D is possibly TRBD1 (6 bases). The CDR3 is 17 residues long. Germline assignment: CDR1 MDHEN and CDR2 SYDVKM. Trimming shortened V by 3 bases and J by 0 bases, and 15 bases separated the two germline ends. The CDR3: CASSLEAGANSNQPQHF. CDR3 in DNA: TGTGCCAGCAGTTTGGAGGCAGGGGCCAATAGCAATCAGCCCCAGCATTTT.

The CDR3 reads CASSPSLAGGELFF. CDR3 coding DNA: TGTGCCAGCAGCCCCAGCCTAGCGGGAGGGGAGCTGTTTTTT. This chain joins TRBV7-3 and TRBJ2-2; 9 positions match TRBD2. Germline assignment: CDR1 SGHTA and CDR2 FQGTGA. The CDR3 totals 14 residues. V was clipped by 5 bases and J by 8 bases; unmatched bases: 6.

This clone was recorded a few times. V gene TRBV7-9 combines with J gene TRBJ2-1; possibly TRBD2 for D (6 bases). V was cut by 0 bases and J by 7 bases, with 10 bases left in between. The CDR3 is 14 amino acids. In germline, CDR1 is SEHNR, CDR2 FQNEAQ (reference sequence). CDR3 loop: CASSLAGTVNEQFF. The CDR3 nucleotides read TGTGCCAGCAGCTTAGCCGGGACTGTGAATGAGCAGTTCTTC.

The J gene is TRBJ1-6, the V gene TRBV30; the D gene is possibly TRBD1 (5 bases). Trimming left V 8 bases short and J 7 bases short, with 9 bases between. The length of the CDR3 is 11 residues. Germline-derived CDR1 and CDR2 are GTSNPN and SVGIG (reference sequence). CDR3 in amino acids: CATGNNSPLHF. CDR3 bases: TGTGCCACAGGAAACAATTCACCCCTCCACTTT. The full variable domain, completed using reference TRBV30 and TRBJ1-6, is SQTIHQWPATLVQPVGSPLSLECTVEGTSNPNLYWYRQAAGRGLQLLFYSVGIGQISSEVPQNLSASRPQDRQFILSSKKLLLSDSGFYLCATGNNSPLHFGNGTRLTVT.

This sequence joins TRBV6-2 or TRBV6-3 and TRBJ2-3; 10 positions match TRBD2. Per the germline V gene, CDR1 is MNHEY and CDR2 is SVGEGT. There are 17 residues in the CDR3. The V segment lost 2 bases and the J segment 4 bases; nucleotides outside the gene matches: 9. CDR3: CASSYPSGSRGADTQYF. The CDR3 nucleotides are TGTGCCAGCAGTTACCCTAGCGGGAGCCGAGGGGCAGATACGCAGTATTTT.

The genes are TRBV3-1 (or the pseudogene TRBV3-2) and TRBJ1-3; D gene unclear. The germline gives CDR1 LGHDT, CDR2 YNNKEL (reference sequence). This CDR3 region has 15 residues. V gave up 0 bases and J gave up 8 bases, with 14 bases separating them. The CDR3 DNA reads as TGTGCCAGCAGCCAAGAGTCGGGATTCGATGACACCATATATTTT. This gives the protein CASSQESGFDDTIYF.

The rearrangement links TRBV5-4 to TRBJ2-1, with TRBD2 identical over 12 bases. CDR3 length: 16 residues. With V trimmed by 4 bases and J by 2 bases, 4 bases remained unmatched. The germline V gene has CDR1 SGHNT and CDR2 YYREEE (reference sequence). This chain's CDR3 is CASSPRLAGAYNEQFF. Written as DNA, the CDR3 is TGTGCCAGCAGCCCCAGACTAGCGGGAGCCTACAATGAGCAGTTCTTC.

This clone was seen once. The rearrangement joins TRBV10-3 to TRBJ1-4, with D possibly TRBD1 on 5 matching bases. This CDR3 has 14 residues. V was clipped by 6 bases and J by 4 bases, with 12 bases between them. Germline values: CDR1 ENHRY, CDR2 SYGVKD. In nucleotides, the CDR3 is TGTGCCATCAGCCGGGACGGTCTTAATGAAAAACTGTTTTTT. It is translated as CAISRDGLNEKLFF.

This chain connects TRBV18 to TRBJ2-3; 9 bases are a match to TRBD2. Germline-derived CDR1 and CDR2 are KGHSH and LQKENI. This CDR3 spans 15 amino acids. The ends lost 4 bases at V and 1 base at J; junction bases unmatched: 3. CDR3 in amino acids: CASSLPSGGTDTQYF. The CDR3 DNA sequence: TGTGCCAGCTCACTCCCTAGCGGGGGCACAGATACGCAGTATTTT.

This chain connects TRBV19 to TRBJ1-1; D might be TRBD1 (5 bases). The CDR3 has 15 residues. V shed 0 bases and J shed 3 bases, with 11 bases lying between them. The germline V gene has CDR1 LNHDA and CDR2 SQIVND (reference sequence). In DNA form, the CDR3 reads TGTGCCAGTAGTATAGATCCCGGGACCGACACTGAAGCTTTCTTT. Protein product: CASSIDPGTDTEAFF. The variable domain in full, completed from reference TRBV19 and TRBJ1-1, reads DGGITQSPKYLFRKEGQNVTLSCEQNLNHDAMYWYRQDPGQGLRLIYYSQIVNDFQKGDIAEGYSVSREKKESFPLTVTSAQKNPTAFYLCASSIDPGTDTEAFFGQGTRLTVV.

This clone appeared once. The chain links TRBV6-5 to TRBJ2-2; no clear D. The CDR3 has 15 residues. Trimming removed 5 bases from V and 0 bases from J, with 10 bases in between. Germline CDR1 reads MNHEY; CDR2 reads SVGAGI. DNA of the CDR3: TGTGCCAGCAGTCCCCAATACCCGAACACCGGGGAGCTGTTTTTT. Translated: CASSPQYPNTGELFF.